This T cell receptor beta chain emerged from a study of cytomegalovirus exposure and HLA in healthy donors. With respect to this clone: Its antigen is not identified.

The length of the CDR3 is 13 residues. Trimming left V 2 bases short and J 9 bases short, with 11 bases between. Germline CDR1 MDHEN, CDR2 SYDVKM. PCR involved 60 Vbeta and 13 Jbeta primers. Clones were read by immunoSEQ multiplex PCR, and TCRdb kept only the in-frame ones, dropping some. The data show around 180,000 clones, 65% to 90% seen once. Broader study findings: According to the study, around 160 TCR beta chains were cytomegalovirus-associated. In a later analysis, 15,000 to 20,000 TCR beta sequences were associated with HLA alleles at 0.05 false discovery rate. Analyzed later, association rates of TCRs varied across HLA loci, with DRB1 most and HLA-C fewest.

The receptor's source is a girl under 10 years old in good health and CMV-seropositive. Sequenced sample: PBMCs. The chain employs TRBV28 and TRBJ2-1, with D possibly being TRBD1 (6 bases). CDR3 sequence reads: CASSLARGSEQFF. CDR3 nucleotides: TGTGCCAGCAGTTTAGCTAGGGGGTCTGAGCAGTTCTTC.